This TCR beta chain is drawn from a study of shared clonotypes between healthy human individuals. The CDR3 sequence is 20 residues long. V lost 0 bases to trimming and J lost 6 bases; unmatched junction nucleotides: 18. CDR1 is SGDLS and CDR2 is YYNGEE in the germline V gene. Spread over ten immunoSEQ deep assay plates, unsorted PBMC DNA underwent sequencing. Profiling relied on immunoSEQ multiplex PCR, and the TCRdb table lists in-frame clones only, not all of them. The data contain about 490,000 clones, roughly four fifths of them singletons. When samples were unsorted, about 90 million PBMCs were used for genomic DNA.

The chain links TRBV9 to TRBJ2-2; TRBD2 matches at 9 bases. Material: PBMCs. This receptor was identified in a woman in her thirties or forties in good health. Some clones in this sample may be carry-over from other donors' samples. The CDR3 DNA is TGTGCCAGCAGCGTAGCTACGGTGGTAGCGGGAGAGATCCCCGCCGGGGAGCTGTTTTTT. Translation: CASSVATVVAGEIPAGELFF. Complete variable domain (other parts from reference TRBV9 and TRBJ2-2): DSGVTQTPKHLITATGQRVTLRCSPRSGDLSVYWYQQSLDQGLQFLIQYYNGEERAKGNILERFSAQQFPDLHSELNLSSLELGDSALYFCASSVATVVAGEIPAGELFFGEGSRLTVL.